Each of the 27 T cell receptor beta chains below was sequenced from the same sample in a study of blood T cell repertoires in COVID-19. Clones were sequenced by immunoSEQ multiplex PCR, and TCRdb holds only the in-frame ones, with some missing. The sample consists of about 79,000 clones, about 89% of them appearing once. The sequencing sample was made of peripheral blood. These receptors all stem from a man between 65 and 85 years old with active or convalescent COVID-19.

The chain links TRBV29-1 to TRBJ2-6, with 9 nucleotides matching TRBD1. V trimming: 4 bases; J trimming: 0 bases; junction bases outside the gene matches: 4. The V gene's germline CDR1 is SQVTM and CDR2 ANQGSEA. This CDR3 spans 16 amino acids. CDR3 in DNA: TGCAGCGTTGTTGAGACAGGGGGCTCTGGGGCCAACGTCCTGACTTTC. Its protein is CSVVETGGSGANVLTF.

The CDR3 sequence: CASSWGGTAGYTF. CDR3 bases: TGTGCCAGCAGCTGGGGTGGGACAGCTGGCTACACCTTC. The chain links TRBV5-8 to TRBJ1-2; 7 nucleotides line up with TRBD1. The J segment lost 7 bases and the V segment lost 3 bases, leaving 6 bases of the junction unmatched. The CDR3 covers 13 residues. CDR1 SGHTS and CDR2 YDEGEE come from the germline V gene.

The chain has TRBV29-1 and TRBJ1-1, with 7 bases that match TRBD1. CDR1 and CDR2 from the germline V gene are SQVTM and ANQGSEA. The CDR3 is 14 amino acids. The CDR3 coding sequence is TGCAGTACAGGGGAAGGCTTCATAAACACTGAAGCTTTCTTT. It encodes CSTGEGFINTEAFF.

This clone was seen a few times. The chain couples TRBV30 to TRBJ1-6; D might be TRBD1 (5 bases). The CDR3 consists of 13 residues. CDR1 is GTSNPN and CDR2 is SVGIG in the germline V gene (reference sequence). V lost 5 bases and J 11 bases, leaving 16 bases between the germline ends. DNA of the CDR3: TGTGCCTGGTTGTCCGGAGCGGGGCCACCCCTCCACTTT. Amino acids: CAWLSGAGPPLHF.

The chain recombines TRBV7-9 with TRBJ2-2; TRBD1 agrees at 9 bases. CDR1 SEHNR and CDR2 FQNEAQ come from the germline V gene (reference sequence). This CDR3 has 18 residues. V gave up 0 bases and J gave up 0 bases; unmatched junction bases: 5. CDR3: CASSLAFTGGANTGELFF. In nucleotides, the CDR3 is TGTGCCAGCAGCTTAGCGTTTACAGGGGGCGCGAACACCGGGGAGCTGTTTTTT.

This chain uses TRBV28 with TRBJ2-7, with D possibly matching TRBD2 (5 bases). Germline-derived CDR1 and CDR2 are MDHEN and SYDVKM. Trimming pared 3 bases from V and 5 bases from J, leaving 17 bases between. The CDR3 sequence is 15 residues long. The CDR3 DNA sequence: TGTGCCAGCAGTTTCGGGATCGGGTGGGATAACGAGCAGTACTTC. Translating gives CASSFGIGWDNEQYF.

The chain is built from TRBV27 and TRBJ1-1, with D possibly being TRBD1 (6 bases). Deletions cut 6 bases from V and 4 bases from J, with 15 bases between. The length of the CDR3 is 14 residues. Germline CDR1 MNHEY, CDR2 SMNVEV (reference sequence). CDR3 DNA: TGTGCCAGCAGAGAAGGGGGTTATGGCACTGAAGCTTTCTTT. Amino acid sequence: CASREGGYGTEAFF.

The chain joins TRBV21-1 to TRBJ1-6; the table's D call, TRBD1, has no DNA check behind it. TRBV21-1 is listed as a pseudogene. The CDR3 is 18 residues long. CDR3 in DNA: TGTGCCAGCAGCCCAGGGGCCCGGGACGGTAACTATAATTCACCCCTCCACTTT. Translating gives CASSPGARDGNYNSPLHF.

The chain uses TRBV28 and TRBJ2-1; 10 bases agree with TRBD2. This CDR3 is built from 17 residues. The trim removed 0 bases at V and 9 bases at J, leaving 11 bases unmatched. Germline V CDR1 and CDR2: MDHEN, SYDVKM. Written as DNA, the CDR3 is TGTGCCAGCAGTTTATGGCAGCGGGAGGGCCTTCGGAGTGAGCAGTTCTTC. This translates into CASSLWQREGLRSEQFF.

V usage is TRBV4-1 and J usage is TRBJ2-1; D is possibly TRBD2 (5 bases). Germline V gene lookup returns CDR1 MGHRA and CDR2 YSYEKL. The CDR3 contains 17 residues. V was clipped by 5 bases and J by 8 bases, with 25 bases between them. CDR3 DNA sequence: TGCGCCAGCAGCACCCCCCCCCAGCGGCCCTCAGACGATGAGCAGTTCTTC. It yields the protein CASSTPPQRPSDDEQFF.

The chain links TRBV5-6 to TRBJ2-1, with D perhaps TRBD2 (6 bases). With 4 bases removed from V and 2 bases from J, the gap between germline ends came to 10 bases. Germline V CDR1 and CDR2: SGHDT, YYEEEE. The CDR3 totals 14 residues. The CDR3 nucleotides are TGTGCCAGCAGCCTGCGGGAAGCCTACAATGAGCAGTTCTTC. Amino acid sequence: CASSLREAYNEQFF.

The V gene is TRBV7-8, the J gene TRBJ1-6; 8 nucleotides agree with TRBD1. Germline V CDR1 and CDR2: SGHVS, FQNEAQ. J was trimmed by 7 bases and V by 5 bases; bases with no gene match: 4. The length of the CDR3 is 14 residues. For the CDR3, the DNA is TGTGCCAGCAGCGCCGGACAGGGAAATTCACCCCTCCACTTT. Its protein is CASSAGQGNSPLHF.

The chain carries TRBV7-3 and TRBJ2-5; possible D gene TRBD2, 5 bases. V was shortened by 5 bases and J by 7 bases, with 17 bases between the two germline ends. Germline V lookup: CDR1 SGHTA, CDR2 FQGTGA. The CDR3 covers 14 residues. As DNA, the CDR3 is TGTGCCAGCAGCCGTGGACTGAAGGGTGGGACCCAGTACTTC. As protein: CASSRGLKGGTQYF.

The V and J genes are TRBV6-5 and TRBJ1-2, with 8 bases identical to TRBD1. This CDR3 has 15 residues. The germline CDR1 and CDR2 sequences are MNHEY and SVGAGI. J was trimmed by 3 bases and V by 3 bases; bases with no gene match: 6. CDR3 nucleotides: TGTGCCAGCAGTTATTTAACAGGGGGTTACTATGGCTACACCTTC. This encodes CASSYLTGGYYGYTF.

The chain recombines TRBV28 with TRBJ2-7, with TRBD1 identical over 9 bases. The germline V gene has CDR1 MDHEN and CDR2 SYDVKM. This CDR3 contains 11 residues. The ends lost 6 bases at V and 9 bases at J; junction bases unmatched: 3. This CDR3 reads CASSPDRGQYF. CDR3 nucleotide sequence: TGTGCCAGCAGCCCGGACAGGGGGCAGTACTTC.

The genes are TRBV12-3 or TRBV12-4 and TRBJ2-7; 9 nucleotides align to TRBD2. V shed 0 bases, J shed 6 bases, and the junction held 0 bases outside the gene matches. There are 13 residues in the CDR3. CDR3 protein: CASSLALAGEQYF. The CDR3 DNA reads TGTGCCAGCAGTTTAGCACTAGCGGGCGAGCAGTACTTC.

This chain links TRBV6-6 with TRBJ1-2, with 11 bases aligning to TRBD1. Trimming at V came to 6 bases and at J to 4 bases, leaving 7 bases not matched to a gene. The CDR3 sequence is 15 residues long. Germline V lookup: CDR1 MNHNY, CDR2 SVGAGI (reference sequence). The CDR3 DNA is TGTGCCAGCAGGGCCGGACAGGGGGCCCTCTATGGCTACACCTTC. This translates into CASRAGQGALYGYTF.

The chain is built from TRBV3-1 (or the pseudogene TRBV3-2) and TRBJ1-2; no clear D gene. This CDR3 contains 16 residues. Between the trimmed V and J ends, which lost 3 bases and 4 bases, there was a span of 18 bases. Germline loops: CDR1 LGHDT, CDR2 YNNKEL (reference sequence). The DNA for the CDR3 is TGTGCCAGCAGCCAGTCGTGGGCCCAGTCAAGCTATGGCTACACCTTC. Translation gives CASSQSWAQSSYGYTF.

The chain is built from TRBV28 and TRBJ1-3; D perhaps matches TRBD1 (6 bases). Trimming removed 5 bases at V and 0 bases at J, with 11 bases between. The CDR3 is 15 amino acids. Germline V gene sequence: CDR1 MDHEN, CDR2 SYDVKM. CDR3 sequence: CASSPDRRSGNTIYF. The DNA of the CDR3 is TGTGCCAGCAGTCCTGACAGGCGCTCTGGAAACACCATATATTTT. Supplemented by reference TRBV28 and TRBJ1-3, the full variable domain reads DVKVTQSSRYLVKRTGEKVFLECVQDMDHENMFWYRQDPGLGLRLIYFSYDVKMKEKGDIPEGYSVSREKKERFSLILESASTNQTSMYLCASSPDRRSGNTIYFGEGSWLTVV.

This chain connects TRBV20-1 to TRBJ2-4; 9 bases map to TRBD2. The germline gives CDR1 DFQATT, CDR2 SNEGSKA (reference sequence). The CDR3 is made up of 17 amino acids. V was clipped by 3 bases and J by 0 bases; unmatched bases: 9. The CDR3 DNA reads TGCAGTGCTAGTAGCGGGAGTACAGGCGAAGCCAAAAACATTCAGTACTTC. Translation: CSASSGSTGEAKNIQYF.

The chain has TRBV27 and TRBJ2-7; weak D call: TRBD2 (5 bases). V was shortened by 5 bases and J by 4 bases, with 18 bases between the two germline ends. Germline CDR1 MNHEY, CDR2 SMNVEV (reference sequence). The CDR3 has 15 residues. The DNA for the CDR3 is TGTGCCAGCAGTCGGGGTACGGGGAGAATTTACGAGCAGTACTTC. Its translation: CASSRGTGRIYEQYF.

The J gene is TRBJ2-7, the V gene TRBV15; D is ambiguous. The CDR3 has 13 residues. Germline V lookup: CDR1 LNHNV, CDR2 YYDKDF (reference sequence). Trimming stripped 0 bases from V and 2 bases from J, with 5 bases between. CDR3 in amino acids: CATSRDLAYEQYF. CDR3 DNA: TGTGCCACCAGCAGAGATCTAGCCTACGAGCAGTACTTC.

CDR3 coding DNA: TGCGCCAGCAGCGAGGACATCACCCAGAGCTCCTATAATTCACCCCTCCACTTT. Its protein product is CASSEDITQSSYNSPLHF. V usage is TRBV5-1 and J usage is TRBJ1-6, with D perhaps TRBD1 (5 bases). The CDR3 contains 18 residues. V gave up 4 bases and J gave up 0 bases, with 17 bases separating them. Germline V gives CDR1 SGHRS, CDR2 YFSETQ.

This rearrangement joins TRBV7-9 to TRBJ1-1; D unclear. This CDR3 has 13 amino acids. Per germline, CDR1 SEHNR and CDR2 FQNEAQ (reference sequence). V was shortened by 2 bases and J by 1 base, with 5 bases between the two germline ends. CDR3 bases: TGTGCCAGCAGCTTACCCGGGAACACTGAAGCTTTCTTT. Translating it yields CASSLPGNTEAFF.

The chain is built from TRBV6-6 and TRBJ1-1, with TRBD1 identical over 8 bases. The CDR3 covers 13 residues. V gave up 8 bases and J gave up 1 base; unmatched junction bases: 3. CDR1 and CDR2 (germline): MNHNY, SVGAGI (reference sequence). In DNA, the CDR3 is TGTGCCAGCGATGGGACAGGGAACACTGAAGCTTTCTTT. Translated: CASDGTGNTEAFF.

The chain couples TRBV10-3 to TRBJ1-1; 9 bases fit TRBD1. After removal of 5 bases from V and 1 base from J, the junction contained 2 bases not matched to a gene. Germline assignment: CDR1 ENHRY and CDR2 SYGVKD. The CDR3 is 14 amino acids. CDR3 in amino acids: CAISTGQGNTEAFF. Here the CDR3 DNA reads TGTGCCATCAGTACGGGACAGGGGAACACTGAAGCTTTCTTT.

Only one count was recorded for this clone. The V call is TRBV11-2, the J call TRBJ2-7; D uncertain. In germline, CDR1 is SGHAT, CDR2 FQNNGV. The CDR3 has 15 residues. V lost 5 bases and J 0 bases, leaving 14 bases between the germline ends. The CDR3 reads CASSRLSGSSYEQYF. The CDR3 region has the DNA TGTGCCAGCAGCCGGTTGTCCGGTAGCTCCTACGAGCAGTACTTC. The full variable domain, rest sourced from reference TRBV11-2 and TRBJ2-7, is EAGVAQSPRYKIIEKRQSVAFWCNPISGHATLYWYQQILGQGPKLLIQFQNNGVVDDSQLPKDRFSAERLKGVDSTLKIQPAKLEDSAVYLCASSRLSGSSYEQYFGPGTRLTVT.